These T cell receptor beta chains were read from a single sample in a study of CD8 T cells in Susac syndrome. From the immunoSEQ multiplex PCR reads, TCRdb called clonotypes with MiXCR, one entry per CDR3 protein. The sample has fewer than 85,000 distinct CDR3 sequences, around 96% seen once. The sample was CD8+ T cells from PBMCs. The source is a human donor with multiple sclerosis. CDR3s include the opening cysteine and the closing phenylalanine or tryptophan.

>TRBJ1-1|TRBV5-1
CASSREAFF
>TRBJ2-7|TRBV27
CAASTGFYNEQYF
>TRBJ2-3|TRBV7-8
CASSWGLLTSGSYNTDTQYF
>TRBJ2-5|TRBV4-2
CASSHLGATEGKTQYF
>TRBJ2-7|TRBV4-1
CASSQVGDGGYEQYF
>TRBJ1-2|TRBV9
CASSARGQGNSGYGYTF
>TRBJ2-7|TRBV19
CASSMFGEAYEQYF
>TRBJ1-4|TRBV27
CASSLSPNPTGKLFF
>TRBJ1-3|TRBV27
CASSSQPFGDGNTIYF
>TRBJ1-1|TRBV19
CASSIFGDTEAFF
>TRBJ1-2|TRBV19
CASSIPPAGGDGYTF
>TRBJ2-1|TRBV19
CASSMWTAYNEQFF
>TRBJ1-2|TRBV5-4
CASSWEGAQYGYTF
>TRBJ2-5|TRBV19
CASSNLQGSSQYF